The sequence of this TCR beta chain was determined in a study of identical twins. Findings of the study overall: Models underestimated TCR alpha sharing (out-of-frame) in monozygotic twins.

Trimming removed 1 base from V and 3 bases from J, with 11 bases in between. This CDR3 comprises 15 residues. CDR1 and CDR2 from the germline V gene are MGHRA and YSYEKL. The authors used template switching to add a universal primer site and gave cDNA unique molecular identifiers. TCRdb passed the 5' RACE reads through MiXCR, listing each CDR3 protein once. The repertoire holds 1.5 million to 2 million distinct CDR3 sequences, with roughly a third as singletons. Healthy Caucasian donors formed the entire cohort. This clonotype was recorded at least ten times. What it recognizes is unknown. Sequences were obtained from cord blood. J is TRBJ2-3 and V is TRBV4-1, with D perhaps matching TRBD2 (5 bases). The TCR sequence derives from a newborn girl in good health. The CDR3 DNA sequence: TGCGCCAGCAGCCAAGTAGTCAGGAGGACAGATACGCAGTATTTT. This sequence encodes CASSQVVRRTDTQYF.